Here is one T cell receptor beta chain with its context. No antigen is known for it. This sample stems from a study of vaccination and CD4 T cells after COVID-19. Across the study: Samples taken post-COVID came a median 101 days after diagnosis, ranging from 35 to 161.

With the Oncomine TCR Beta short-read assay, DNA from cultured CD4+ T cells was sequenced. From cultured CD4+ T cells, genomic DNA was extracted. MiXCR, applied by TCRdb to the PCR reads, yields one record per CDR3 protein. The table includes 10,000 or so distinct CDR3 sequences, over 75% detected once. J gave up 4 bases and V 3 bases, and 0 bases lay outside the gene matches. From germline, CDR1 is DFQATT and CDR2 SNEGSKA (reference sequence). This CDR3 spans 12 amino acids. Indicated treatment: approximately nine-day PBMC culture with coronavirus spike peptide pools or control peptides (ViraFEST assay). Following expansion of antigen-specific T cells with peptide pools, ViraFEST then sequenced TCRs.

The TCR originated in a human donor who had recovered from COVID-19. The chain carries TRBV20-1 and TRBJ1-2, with 9 bases identical to TRBD1. The sequencing sample was made of CD4+ T cells from blood, cultured in vitro. CDR3 protein: CSARTGGYGYTF. The CDR3 DNA follows: TGCAGTGCTAGGACAGGGGGCTATGGCTACACCTTC.